One sample yielded the 2 T cell receptor beta chains listed below, sequenced in a study of identical twins. TCRdb re-called the 5' RACE reads with MiXCR, one entry per CDR3 protein. The sample lists hundreds of thousands of distinct CDR3 sequences, 15% to 20% occurring once. The same data also contributed to another study, on T cells expressing NK-cell markers.

The sequenced sample was PBMCs. These receptors all stem from a woman aged 18-29 years in good health.

The V and J genes are TRBV29-1 and TRBJ2-1; no clear D gene. Per the germline V gene, CDR1 is SQVTM and CDR2 is ANQGSEA. CDR3 size: 11 residues. V gave up 7 bases and J gave up 6 bases, with 10 bases separating them. The CDR3 nucleotides read TGCAGCGGGGATTCCGGCAATGAGCAGTTCTTC. Amino acid sequence: CSGDSGNEQFF.

This clonotype has a handful of counts. Here the CDR3 reads CASSVQAGTGQETQYF. CDR3 nucleotide sequence: TGCGCCAGCAGTGTTCAAGCGGGGACCGGACAAGAGACCCAGTACTTC. J is TRBJ2-5 and V is TRBV10-1, with 7 bases matching TRBD2. There are 16 residues in the CDR3. CDR1 is WNHNN, CDR2 SYGVQD, per germline (reference sequence). V dropped 4 bases and J dropped 2; count of bases not matched to a gene: 10.